This T cell receptor (beta chain) was retrieved from a study of blood T cell repertoires in COVID-19. Overall study: The study drew acute and convalescent COVID-19 samples from the United States, Italy and Spain. From T cells, B-cell-depleted T cells, or PBMCs came the material, which was cDNA or gDNA.

V was trimmed by 0 bases and J by 5 bases, leaving 5 bases between them. Looked up from germline, CDR1 is SGHTA and CDR2 is FQGTGA. The CDR3 length is 13 residues. Authors' analysis steps: Cell counts per sample came from amplifying reference gene primers. The assay was immunoSEQ multiplex PCR, and TCRdb's table has in-frame clones only and misses some. That table gives V, J and clone size, and the DNA gave D and trimming. The sample includes 40,000 to 55,000 clones, more than 75% of them seen just once. The chain recombines TRBV7-3 with TRBJ2-1; unclear D gene. The clonotype originates from a man aged 50-59 years with active COVID-19. Sequencing was carried out using peripheral blood. CDR3 DNA sequence: TGTGCCAGCAGCTTAACAATCAACAATGAGCAGTTCTTC. This codes for CASSLTINNEQFF.